These 24 T cell receptor beta chains were sequenced from one sample in a study of cytomegalovirus exposure and HLA in healthy donors. Primers: 60 Vbeta forward and 13 Jbeta reverse. Only in-frame clones appear in the TCRdb table, and some are missing; sequencing was by immunoSEQ multiplex PCR. The repertoire has 90,000 to 150,000 clones, around three quarters of them found once; the top ten carry roughly 3.1%. The material sequenced was PBMCs. The receptors come from a woman aged 30 to 39 in good health and CMV-seropositive.

This clone showed up just a few times. CDR3 coding DNA: TGTGCCAGCGGCCAGGGGGCAGGGGAGCAGTACTTC. It yields the protein CASGQGAGEQYF. The V gene is TRBV6-5, the J gene TRBJ2-7; 8 nucleotides agree with TRBD1. This CDR3 spans 12 amino acids. Germline V lookup: CDR1 MNHEY, CDR2 SVGAGI. The junction had 7 bases not matched to a gene; V was cut back by 8 bases and J by 7 bases.

The J gene is TRBJ1-5, the V gene TRBV2; the match to TRBD1 covers 8 bases. J was trimmed by 5 bases and V by 4 bases; bases with no gene match: 1. The CDR3 sequence is 13 residues long. Germline CDR1 and CDR2: SNHLY and FYNNEI. CDR3 bases: TGTGCCAGCAGTGCACAGGGGGATCAGCCCCAGCATTTT. Amino acid sequence: CASSAQGDQPQHF.

The CDR3 bases are TGTGCCAGCAGTGGCGGGGGGGCCGTTTTAGATACGCAGTATTTT. Its translation is CASSGGGAVLDTQYF. V and J are TRBV28 and TRBJ2-3; 9 bases fit TRBD2. In germline, CDR1 is MDHEN, CDR2 SYDVKM. The length of the CDR3 is 15 residues. After removal of 5 bases from V and 5 bases from J, the junction contained 8 bases not matched to a gene.

CDR3: CASSLAGGAYNEQFF. The DNA for the CDR3 is TGTGCCAGCAGTCTAGCGGGGGGAGCCTACAATGAGCAGTTCTTC. The V gene is TRBV7-9, the J gene TRBJ2-1; 11 nucleotides match TRBD2. V shed 6 bases and J 2 bases; nucleotides not matched to a gene: 3. Germline V gene sequence: CDR1 SEHNR, CDR2 FQNEAQ (reference sequence). The CDR3 has 15 residues.

This chain joins TRBV2 and TRBJ1-5; perhaps TRBD1 as D (5 bases). The length of the CDR3 is 15 residues. The V end lost 8 bases, the J end lost 4 bases, and 18 bases lay between the germline ends. CDR1 is SNHLY, CDR2 FYNNEI, per germline. The CDR3 DNA reads as TGTGCCAGCTCAAGACAGCTAAGTATTAATCAGCCCCAGCATTTT. This codes for CASSRQLSINQPQHF. The complete variable domain, with remaining parts taken from reference TRBV2 and TRBJ1-5, reads EPEVTQTPSHQVTQMGQEVILRCVPISNHLYFYWYRQILGQKVEFLVSFYNNEISEKSEIFDDQFSVERPDGSNFTLKIRSTKLEDSAMYFCASSRQLSINQPQHFGDGTRLSIL.

V gene TRBV18 combines with J gene TRBJ1-6, with TRBD1 as a possible D gene (6 bases). Germline assignment: CDR1 KGHSH and CDR2 LQKENI. V lost 5 bases, J lost 7 bases, and 12 bases lay in between. The CDR3 has 14 amino acids. The CDR3 DNA reads as TGTGCCAGCTCAATACAGGGTTTCAATTCACCCCTCCACTTT. Translating it yields CASSIQGFNSPLHF.

As to this clone: The same CDR3 can be traced to other DNA sequences in this sample. V and J are TRBV27 and TRBJ1-5; TRBD1 agrees at 8 bases. CDR3 length: 17 residues. CDR1 and CDR2 from the germline V gene are MNHEY and SMNVEV (reference sequence). Trimming cost V 0 bases and J 0 bases; bases outside gene matches: 4. The CDR3 bases are TGTGCCAGCAGTTTATCGAGACAGGGGTATAGCAATCAGCCCCAGCATTTT. Amino acids: CASSLSRQGYSNQPQHF.

This chain's CDR3 is CAISATETTSGNTIYF. In DNA form, the CDR3 reads TGTGCCATCAGTGCGACAGAGACGACCTCTGGAAACACCATATATTTT. This chain joins TRBV10-3 and TRBJ1-3, with D tentatively TRBD1 (5 bases). Trimming stripped 4 bases from V and 0 bases from J, with 13 bases between. The CDR3 covers 16 residues. The germline V gene encodes CDR1 ENHRY and CDR2 SYGVKD.

V is TRBV19 and J is TRBJ2-1; a weak D match, TRBD2 (5 bases). This CDR3 is built from 13 residues. The germline gives CDR1 LNHDA, CDR2 SQIVND (reference sequence). Trimming removed 2 bases from V and 7 bases from J, with 9 bases in between. CDR3 in amino acids: CASSIPPGNEQFF. The CDR3 DNA reads TGTGCCAGTAGTATACCCCCGGGGAATGAGCAGTTCTTC. The variable domain in full, with the rest retrieved from reference TRBV19 and TRBJ2-1, is DGGITQSPKYLFRKEGQNVTLSCEQNLNHDAMYWYRQDPGQGLRLIYYSQIVNDFQKGDIAEGYSVSREKKESFPLTVTSAQKNPTAFYLCASSIPPGNEQFFGPGTRLTVL.

This chain joins TRBV7-2 and TRBJ2-2; TRBD1 matches at 9 bases. Losses at the gene ends were 6 bases for V and 0 bases for J; bases not matched to a gene: 5. This CDR3 comprises 16 residues. CDR1 is SGHTA, CDR2 FQGNSA, per germline. The CDR3 DNA reads as TGTGCCAGCAGATTCACAGGGGGCGCGAACACCGGGGAGCTGTTTTTT. Translating gives CASRFTGGANTGELFF.

This clone has just a few counts. This rearrangement joins TRBV19 to TRBJ1-1, with TRBD1 matching over 9 bases. Germline loops: CDR1 LNHDA, CDR2 SQIVND (reference sequence). This CDR3 has 14 amino acids. The trim removed 1 base at V and 8 bases at J, leaving 5 bases unmatched. CDR3: CASSIGDRATEAFF. The CDR3 DNA sequence: TGTGCCAGTAGTATAGGGGACAGGGCAACCGAAGCTTTCTTT.

The rearrangement links TRBV15 to TRBJ1-1; 7 nucleotides agree with TRBD1. V trimming: 4 bases; J trimming: 1 base; junction bases outside the gene matches: 6. Germline CDR1 LNHNV, CDR2 YYDKDF (reference sequence). The CDR3 covers 15 residues. In nucleotides, the CDR3 is TGTGCCACCAGCATCAGACAGGGAGGGAACACTGAAGCTTTCTTT. Protein sequence: CATSIRQGGNTEAFF.

V gene TRBV7-9 combines with J gene TRBJ1-6; 7 positions match TRBD1. Germline V CDR1 and CDR2: SEHNR, FQNEAQ (reference sequence). After removal of 5 bases from V and 7 bases from J, the junction contained 5 bases not matched to a gene. The length of the CDR3 is 14 residues. In DNA form, the CDR3 reads TGTGCCAGCAGCCCGTGGACAGGAAATTCACCCCTCCACTTT. Translation gives CASSPWTGNSPLHF.

This chain's CDR3 is CASSQDSQPNTEAFF. CDR3 DNA sequence: TGCGCCAGCAGCCAAGATAGCCAGCCGAACACTGAAGCTTTCTTT. This chain connects TRBV4-3 to TRBJ1-1, with unresolved D. The CDR3 extends over 15 amino acids. The germline gives CDR1 LGHNA, CDR2 YSLEER. The V and J ends lost 0 bases and 1 base respectively, with 9 bases between them.

In its sample, this clone was seen once. The chain links TRBV30 to TRBJ1-6, with a possible D match to TRBD1 (5 bases). Trimming left V 4 bases short and J 6 bases short, with 19 bases between. The CDR3 contains 16 residues. The V gene's germline CDR1 is GTSNPN and CDR2 SVGIG (reference sequence). The CDR3 DNA reads as TGTGCCTGGACCCAGCGAGGGACTACCCTTAATTCACCCCTCCACTTT. Its translation is CAWTQRGTTLNSPLHF.

The chain is built from TRBV7-2 and TRBJ2-1; TRBD1 agrees at 9 bases. Per the germline V gene, CDR1 is SGHTA and CDR2 is FQGNSA. The CDR3 runs 15 residues. Trimming at V came to 5 bases and at J to 1 base, leaving 3 bases not matched to a gene. CDR3 coding DNA: TGTGCCAGCAGCCCTGGACAGGGGTCCTACAATGAGCAGTTCTTC. It translates to CASSPGQGSYNEQFF. The full variable domain, completed using reference TRBV7-2 and TRBJ2-1, is GAGVSQSPSNKVTEKGKDVELRCDPISGHTALYWYRQSLGQGLEFLIYFQGNSAPDKSGLPSDRFSAERTGGSVSTLTIQRTQQEDSAVYLCASSPGQGSYNEQFFGPGTRLTVL.

The V call is TRBV5-4, the J call TRBJ2-2; 10 nucleotides match TRBD2. The CDR3 spans 18 residues. The V gene's germline CDR1 is SGHNT and CDR2 YYREEE (reference sequence). V lost 3 bases and J lost 4; bases outside the gene matches: 12. The DNA of the CDR3 is TGTGCCAGCAGCTGGGCGGCTATAGCGGGGGGTTTCACCGGGGAGCTGTTTTTT. Translating gives CASSWAAIAGGFTGELFF.

In its sample, this clone was seen once. The chain carries TRBV18 and TRBJ1-2; 7 nucleotides agree with TRBD1. Germline-derived CDR1 and CDR2 are KGHSH and LQKENI. V gave up 2 bases and J gave up 5 bases; unmatched junction bases: 8. This CDR3 region has 15 residues. For the CDR3, the DNA is TGTGCCAGCTCACCAATCAAGGGGGCTGTGTATGGCTACACCTTC. This gives the protein CASSPIKGAVYGYTF.

This rearrangement joins TRBV4-1 to TRBJ1-2, with 7 bases aligning to TRBD1. This CDR3 contains 17 residues. The V gene's germline CDR1 is MGHRA and CDR2 YSYEKL. Trimming cost V 1 base and J 4 bases; bases outside gene matches: 12. CDR3 coding DNA: TGCGCCAGCAGCCAAGCAGCCCAGGGGGGTTCCGGCTATGGCTACACCTTC. Encoded protein: CASSQAAQGGSGYGYTF.

This clone was counted only a few times. The chain couples TRBV6-5 to TRBJ2-2, with TRBD2 matching over 8 bases. Germline lookup yields CDR1 MNHEY and CDR2 SVGAGI. V was pared by 3 bases and J by 7 bases, with 10 bases of the junction left unmatched. CDR3 size: 16 residues. CDR3 loop: CASSYGTGGPGGELFF. The CDR3 DNA reads TGTGCCAGCAGTTATGGGACGGGGGGGCCGGGCGGGGAGCTGTTTTTT.

V and J are TRBV19 and TRBJ1-5, with 7 nucleotides matching TRBD1. The CDR3 loop spans 15 amino acids. The J segment lost 2 bases and the V segment lost 4 bases, leaving 5 bases of the junction unmatched. Germline CDR1 reads LNHDA; CDR2 reads SQIVND (reference sequence). The CDR3 nucleotides read TGTGCCAGTAGTAGTGTAGGGGGCGGCAATCAGCCCCAGCATTTT. It encodes CASSSVGGGNQPQHF.

The chain has TRBV28 and TRBJ2-5, with 12 bases fitting TRBD2. Germline-derived CDR1 and CDR2 are MDHEN and SYDVKM. The CDR3 contains 16 residues. The V gene end was trimmed by 1 base and the J gene end by 7 bases; junction bases not matched to a gene: 7. Here the CDR3 reads CASSLFASGGAGTQYF. CDR3 nucleotide sequence: TGTGCCAGCAGTTTATTTGCTAGCGGGGGGGCGGGGACCCAGTACTTC.

The rearrangement joins TRBV10-2 to TRBJ2-1; D perhaps matches TRBD2 (6 bases). Trimming stripped 4 bases from V and 8 bases from J, with 12 bases between. The CDR3 is 13 residues long. Per the germline V gene, CDR1 is WSHSY and CDR2 is SAAADI. CDR3: CASSVEAGHEQFF. As DNA, the CDR3 is TGCGCCAGCAGTGTAGAGGCGGGGCATGAGCAGTTCTTC.

This sequence joins TRBV18 and TRBJ2-3; 7 positions match TRBD1. CDR3 length: 15 residues. With V trimmed by 2 bases and J by 4 bases, 6 bases remained unmatched. In germline, CDR1 is KGHSH, CDR2 LQKENI. DNA for the CDR3: TGTGCCAGCTCACCAACACAGGGGTTGGCAGATACGCAGTATTTT. Encoded protein: CASSPTQGLADTQYF.